This T cell receptor beta chain was documented in a study of CD8+CD57+ T cells in acquired aplastic anemia. Study summary: Sorted CD4+ and CD8+ cells gave an average of roughly 3 ug of DNA. Regarding the study as a whole: Patients and controls had in common 25 to 30 CD8+ CDR3 sequences.

Germline V gene sequence: CDR1 SGHRS, CDR2 YFSETQ. V was clipped by 2 bases and J by 1 base, with 12 bases between them. The CDR3 contains 15 residues. TCR beta VDJ and CDR3 were profiled, and genomic DNA was the template. TCRdb processed the reads anew with MiXCR; each CDR3 protein has one entry. The sample lists 270,000 or so distinct CDR3 sequences, about 80% occurring once. Patients included in sequencing had previously demonstrated CD8+CD57+ cell expansion by flow cytometry. Every patient presented with severe acquired aplastic anemia. A word on this clonotype: The antigen remains unidentified.

The sequence was collected from a human donor with aplastic anemia. The gene calls are TRBV5-1 and TRBJ1-1, with D unclear. What was sequenced was sorted CD4+, CD8+, or CD8+CD57+ T cells (not recorded which) from PBMCs. The CDR3 DNA sequence: TGCGCCAGCAGCTTTAAAGTGAACCCGAACACTGAAGCTTTCTTT. Encoded protein: CASSFKVNPNTEAFF.